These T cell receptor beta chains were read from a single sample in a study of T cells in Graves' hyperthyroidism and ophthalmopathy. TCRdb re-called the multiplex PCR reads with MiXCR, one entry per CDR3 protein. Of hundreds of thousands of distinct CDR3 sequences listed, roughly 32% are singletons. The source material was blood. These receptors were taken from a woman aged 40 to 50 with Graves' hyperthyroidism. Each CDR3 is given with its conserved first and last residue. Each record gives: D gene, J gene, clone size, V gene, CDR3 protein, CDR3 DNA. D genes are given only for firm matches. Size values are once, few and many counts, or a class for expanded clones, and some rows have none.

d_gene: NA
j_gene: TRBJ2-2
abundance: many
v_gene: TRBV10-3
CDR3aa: CAISGTTTGELFF
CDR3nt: TGTGCCATCAGCGGGACCACCACCGGGGAGCTGTTTTTT

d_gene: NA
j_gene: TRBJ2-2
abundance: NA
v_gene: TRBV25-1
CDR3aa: CASSSRGRNTGELFF
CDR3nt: TGTGCCAGCAGTTCGCGGGGACGAAACACCGGGGAGCTGTTTTTT

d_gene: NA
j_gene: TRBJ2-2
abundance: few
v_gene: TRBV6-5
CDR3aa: CASSYLSFGELFF
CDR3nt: TGTGCCAGCAGTTACCTCTCGTTCGGGGAGCTGTTTTTT

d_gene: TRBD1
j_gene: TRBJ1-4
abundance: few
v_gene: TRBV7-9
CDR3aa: CASSMDGTENEKLFF
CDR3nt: TGTGCCAGCAGCATGGATGGGACAGAAAATGAAAAACTGTTTTTT

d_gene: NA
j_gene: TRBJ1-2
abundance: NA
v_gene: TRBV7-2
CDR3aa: CASSSYGTYGYTF
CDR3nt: TGTGCCAGCAGCTCGTACGGCACCTATGGCTACACCTTC

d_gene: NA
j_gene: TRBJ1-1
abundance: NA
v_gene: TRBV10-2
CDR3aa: CASSESQKRRLNTEAFF
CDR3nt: TGCGCCAGCAGTGAGTCGCAAAAAAGACGGCTGAACACTGAAGCTTTCTTT

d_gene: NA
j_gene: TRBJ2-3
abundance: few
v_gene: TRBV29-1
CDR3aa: CSGTGTVGRTDTQYF
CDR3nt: TGCAGCGGAACCGGGACCGTCGGTCGCACAGATACGCAGTATTTT

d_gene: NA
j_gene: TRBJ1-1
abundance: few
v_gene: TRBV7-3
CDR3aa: CASSQLGAAPGTEAFF
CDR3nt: TGCGCCAGCAGCCAATTAGGGGCGGCCCCGGGCACTGAAGCTTTCTTT

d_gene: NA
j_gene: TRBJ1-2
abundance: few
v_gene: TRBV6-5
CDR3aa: CASSYSRGRAYGYTF
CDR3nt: TGTGCCAGCAGTTACTCTAGGGGCCGGGCCTATGGCTACACCTTC

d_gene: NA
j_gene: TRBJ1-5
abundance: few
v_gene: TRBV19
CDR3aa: CASSIDSQPQHF
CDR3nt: TGTGCCAGTAGTATAGACTCACAGCCCCAGCATTTT

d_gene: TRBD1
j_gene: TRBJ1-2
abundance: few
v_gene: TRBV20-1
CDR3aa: CSAGPGQGVYGYTF
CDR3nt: TGCAGTGCTGGACCGGGACAGGGCGTTTATGGCTACACCTTC

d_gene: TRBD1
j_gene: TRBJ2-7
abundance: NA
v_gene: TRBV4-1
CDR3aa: CASSPSGPGQGAYEQYF
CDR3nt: TGCGCCAGCAGCCCATCTGGACCGGGACAGGGAGCCTACGAGCAGTACTTC

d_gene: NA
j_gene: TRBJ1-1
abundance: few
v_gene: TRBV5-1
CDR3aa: CASSYGWGEMNTEAFF
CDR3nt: TGCGCCAGCAGCTATGGTTGGGGAGAGATGAACACTGAAGCTTTCTTT

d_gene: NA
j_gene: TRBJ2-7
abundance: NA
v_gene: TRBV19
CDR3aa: CASSPQRKGYEQYF
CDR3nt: TGTGCCAGTAGTCCCCAGCGGAAGGGGTACGAGCAGTACTTC